Listed below are T cell receptor beta chains from one sample, sequenced in a study of Ad26.COV2.S vaccination and SARS-CoV-2 variants. Sequencing used immunoSEQ multiplex PCR; TCRdb keeps in-frame clones, though not all of them. The sample holds 330,000 or so clones; 90% are singletons and the top ten take 5.5%. This sample comprised peripheral blood, obtained in a trial of Ad26.COV2.S vaccine versus placebo. The source is a person aged 18-65 years who received the Ad26.COV2.S COVID-19 vaccine or a placebo. CDR3s include the opening cysteine and the closing phenylalanine or tryptophan. A D gene is named only where the DNA matches it firmly. Some rows mark clone size as missing; the rest say once, few, many or name a class of expanded clone.

>TRBJ1-2|-|TRBV5-6|-
CASSLDASAYGYTF
TGTGCCAGCAGCTTGGACGCATCCGCTTATGGCTACACCTTC
>TRBJ2-2|-|TRBV5-4|-
CASSLLNTGELFF
TGTGCCAGCAGCTTGTTAAACACCGGGGAGCTGTTTTTT
>TRBJ2-7|-|TRBV5-4|-
CASSFQGFFYEQYF
TGTGCCAGCAGCTTTCAGGGGTTTTTTTACGAGCAGTACTTC
>TRBJ2-1|-|TRBV4-3|-
CASSQGTSFVNEQFF
TGCGCCAGCAGCCAAGGGACCTCCTTTGTGAATGAGCAGTTCTTC
>TRBJ1-4|-|TRBV28|-
CASSPLPQNEKLFF
TGTGCCAGCAGCCCCCTACCCCAGAATGAAAAACTGTTTTTT
>TRBJ2-1|-|TRBV28|-
CASREHPEQFF
TGTGCCAGCAGGGAACATCCTGAGCAGTTCTTC
>TRBJ1-4|-|TRBV3-1/TRBV3-2|-
CASSRLPPNEKLFF
TGTGCCAGCAGCCGGCTACCGCCGAATGAAAAACTGTTTTTT
>TRBJ2-3|-|TRBV7-7|-
CASSPLGGSGTDTQYF
TGTGCCAGCAGCCCCTTGGGGGGCTCGGGCACAGATACGCAGTATTTT
>TRBJ1-5|-|TRBV30|-
CAWSRGDGRNQPQHF
TGTGCCTGGAGTCGGGGGGACGGACGCAATCAGCCCCAGCATTTT
>TRBJ1-4|-|TRBV29-1|once
CSVSGTVLQGLFF
TGCAGCGTCTCCGGGACCGTGCTCCAGGGACTGTTTTTT
>TRBJ1-6|-|TRBV4-1|-
CASSQEDRLHNSPLHF
TGCGCCAGCAGCCAAGAGGACCGACTTCATAATTCACCCCTCCACTTT
>TRBJ1-1|-|TRBV5-8|once
CASSLLVTNTEAFF
TGTGCCAGCAGCTTACTTGTTACGAACACTGAAGCTTTCTTT
>TRBJ2-7|-|TRBV18|once
CASSQTGTVYEQYF
TGTGCCAGCTCACAAACCGGGACTGTCTACGAGCAGTACTTC
>TRBJ1-2|-|TRBV7-6|-
CASSLDLFGGSNGYTF
TGTGCCAGCAGCTTAGACCTTTTTGGGGGTTCGAATGGCTACACCTTC
>TRBJ1-2|TRBD1|TRBV7-2|-
CASTSRTGYGYTF
TGTGCCAGCACCTCTAGGACAGGCTACGGCTACACCTTC
>TRBJ1-6|-|TRBV14|-
CASSHEAFRSPLHF
TGTGCCAGCAGCCATGAGGCGTTCCGTTCACCCCTCCACTTT
>TRBJ2-2|-|TRBV5-6|-
CASSRWTYTGELFF
TGTGCCAGCAGCCGATGGACGTATACCGGGGAGCTGTTTTTT
>TRBJ1-1|-|TRBV18|-
CASSPSAYTEAFF
TGTGCCAGCTCACCCTCAGCGTACACTGAAGCTTTCTTT
>TRBJ1-1|-|TRBV12-3/TRBV12-4|-
CASSLENTEAFF
TGTGCCAGCAGTTTAGAGAACACTGAAGCTTTCTTT
>TRBJ2-1|-|TRBV10-3|-
CAIRLGPSYNEQFF
TGTGCCATCAGACTTGGGCCCTCCTACAATGAGCAGTTCTTC
>TRBJ2-7|-|TRBV19|-
CASSAPGGLSYEQYF
TGTGCCAGTAGTGCCCCAGGGGGGCTCTCCTACGAGCAGTACTTC
>TRBJ2-5|-|TRBV5-4|-
CASGYPYSDKETQYF
TGTGCCAGCGGGTATCCTTACAGCGACAAAGAGACCCAGTACTTC
>TRBJ1-2|-|TRBV4-3|-
CASSQDQSLASNYGYTF
TGCGCCAGCAGCCAAGATCAGAGCCTCGCTTCTAACTATGGCTACACCTTC